Listed below are T cell receptor beta chains from one sample, sequenced in a study of blood T cell repertoires in COVID-19. Sequencing was performed with immunoSEQ multiplex PCR; in TCRdb, only in-frame clones are kept and a portion is missing. The data show some 110,000 clones, less than 85% seen once. The sequencing sample was made of peripheral blood. These receptors were collected from an older woman with acute or convalescent COVID-19. The CDR3 runs from the conserved cysteine through the conserved F or W. The D gene is left open where the match is weak. Size is stated for part of the rows, as once, few or many counts, or as a class when the clone is expanded.

d_call	j_call	v_call	clone_size	cdr3_nt	cdr3_aa
TRBD1	TRBJ1-1	TRBV5-1	.	TGCGCCAGCGGACCTTCGGACAGGGGGTACACTGAAGCTTTCTTT	CASGPSDRGYTEAFF
.	TRBJ1-4	TRBV3-1/TRBV3-2	.	TGTGCCAGCAGCCACACTACGGTCGGTGAAAAACTGTTTTTT	CASSHTTVGEKLFF
.	TRBJ1-5	TRBV2	.	TGTGCCAGCAAAGACGGGGTCAATCAGCCCCAGCATTTT	CASKDGVNQPQHF
.	TRBJ1-1	TRBV10-2	.	TGCGCCAGCAGTGAGACAGGGCTGAACACTGAAGCTTTCTTT	CASSETGLNTEAFF
.	TRBJ1-5	TRBV2	.	TGTGCCAGCACATCGTCAGGGATAGGGGTAAATCAGCCCCAGCATTTT	CASTSSGIGVNQPQHF
TRBD1	TRBJ1-5	TRBV4-1	few	TGCGCCAGCAGCCAAGATGGATCAGGAGTATCAGGGGGTGTTCAGCCCCAGCATTTT	CASSQDGSGVSGGVQPQHF
TRBD1	TRBJ1-2	TRBV7-9	.	TGTGCCAGCAGCCGACAGGGGGCGCATCACTATGGCTACACCTTC	CASSRQGAHHYGYTF
TRBD1	TRBJ1-1	TRBV28	.	TGTGCCAACGGGGACAGGAACACTGAAGCTTTCTTT	CANGDRNTEAFF
.	TRBJ2-1	TRBV9	.	TGTGCCAGCAGCCTGCGGGGAGCAGGGTACAATGAGCAGTTCTTC	CASSLRGAGYNEQFF
.	TRBJ2-3	TRBV28	.	TGTGCCAGCAGTCCGCAGGGACTTAGCACAGATACGCAGTATTTT	CASSPQGLSTDTQYF
.	TRBJ1-4	TRBV11-2	.	TGTGCCAGCAGCTTAGACCTGGACAGCAAAGGGTTTTTT	CASSLDLDSKGFF
.	TRBJ2-3	TRBV18	.	TGTGCCAGCTCACCAGAGCGCCAAACCCTCACAGGGTTCGCGCAGTATTTT	CASSPERQTLTGFAQYF
TRBD2	TRBJ2-2	TRBV6-1	.	TGTGCCAGCAGTGAAGTCGGGGGGGTCACCGGGGAGCTGTTTTTT	CASSEVGGVTGELFF
TRBD1	TRBJ1-1	TRBV3-1/TRBV3-2	few	TGTGCCAGCAGCCAAGCCGACAGGGGGCACACTGAAGCTTTCTTT	CASSQADRGHTEAFF
TRBD1	TRBJ2-3	TRBV28	.	TGTGCCAGCAGTTCCCGAATCGCCCAGGGGGACACAGATACGCAGTATTTT	CASSSRIAQGDTDTQYF
TRBD1	TRBJ1-1	TRBV6-5	few	TGTGCCAGCAGTTACCCGTTCGAGGGGGCGCGGACTGAAGCTTTCTTT	CASSYPFEGARTEAFF
TRBD1	TRBJ1-2	TRBV18	once	TGTGCCAGCTCACCCGGGACAGGGACTAACTATGGCTACACCTTC	CASSPGTGTNYGYTF
.	TRBJ2-7	TRBV25-1	.	TGTGCCAGCAGTCAGGTGGGGCAGGGCTACGAGCAGTACTTC	CASSQVGQGYEQYF
.	TRBJ2-7	TRBV30	.	TGTGCCTGGAAAAGGGGGAGAAACGAGCAGTACTTC	CAWKRGRNEQYF
.	TRBJ1-2	TRBV28	few	TGTGCCAGCAGTAATGGGGGGGGAGGAGGCTATGGCTACACCTTC	CASSNGGGGGYGYTF
TRBD1	TRBJ1-2	TRBV5-4	.	TGTGCCAGCAGCCCGGGACAGGGAAACTATGGCTACACCTTC	CASSPGQGNYGYTF
.	TRBJ2-7	TRBV10-3	.	TGTGCCATCAGTGAGGTTAGCGGCTCCTACGAGCAGTACTTC	CAISEVSGSYEQYF
.	TRBJ1-2	TRBV15	.	TGTGCCACCAGCAGGGTAAACAGGGATGGCTACACCTTC	CATSRVNRDGYTF
TRBD1	TRBJ2-7	TRBV3-1/TRBV3-2	.	TGTGCCAGCAGCCCCCGCGGGGACAGGGGGCCCCACGAGCAGTACTTC	CASSPRGDRGPHEQYF
TRBD1	TRBJ1-2	TRBV19	.	TGTGCCAGTAGTAGGGACCCAGGGGGAAGGGGCTACACCTTC	CASSRDPGGRGYTF
.	TRBJ1-1	TRBV10-2	few	TGCGCCAGCAGCGCGCGGATGGGGGGGGCCGGCACTGAAGCTTTCTTT	CASSARMGGAGTEAFF
.	TRBJ1-1	TRBV5-1	.	TGCGCCAGCAGCGGCAACATGAACACTGAAGCTTTCTTT	CASSGNMNTEAFF
TRBD2	TRBJ2-7	TRBV5-1	.	TGCGCCAGCAGCTTAGCGGGGGCACCCTACGAGCAGTACTTC	CASSLAGAPYEQYF
TRBD2	TRBJ2-3	TRBV10-3	.	TGTGCCATCAGCCCCCTCGGGACTACCAGCACAGATACGCAGTATTTT	CAISPLGTTSTDTQYF
TRBD1	TRBJ1-3	TRBV5-5	.	TGTGCCAGCAGCCCGGGGACAGGGAATGGCCCTTCTGGAAACACCATATATTTT	CASSPGTGNGPSGNTIYF
TRBD1	TRBJ1-1	TRBV29-1	once	TGCAGCGTTGTCTCTCCCCGGGACAGGGGGCCCTACACTGAAGCTTTCTTT	CSVVSPRDRGPYTEAFF
.	TRBJ1-5	TRBV19	.	TGTGCCAGTAGCCCTGGACAAAGCAATCAGCCCCAGCATTTT	CASSPGQSNQPQHF
TRBD2	TRBJ2-3	TRBV7-2	.	TGTGCCAGCAGCCCGGGACTAGCGACAGATACGCAGTATTTT	CASSPGLATDTQYF
TRBD2	TRBJ2-7	TRBV13	.	TGTGCCAGCAGCTTAGCTCTAGCGGGGGGGTCCCACGAGCAGTACTTC	CASSLALAGGSHEQYF
TRBD1	TRBJ1-4	TRBV7-9	.	TGTGCCAGCAGCTTCGCAGACAGGGGAGACGAAAAACTGTTTTTT	CASSFADRGDEKLFF
TRBD2	TRBJ2-7	TRBV29-1	.	TGCAGCGTGTTGAAGCGGGAAGGTATCTACGAGCAGTACTTC	CSVLKREGIYEQYF
TRBD2	TRBJ2-1	TRBV28	.	TGTGCCAGCGGCCTAGCGGATTACAATGAGCAGTTCTTC	CASGLADYNEQFF
TRBD1	TRBJ1-5	TRBV19	.	TGTGCCAGTAGTTCGGACAGGGGGCCACATCAGCCCCAGCATTTT	CASSSDRGPHQPQHF
.	TRBJ1-1	TRBV2	.	TGTGCCATAACGCAGGGGTCGGGGCGGAACACTGAAGCTTTCTTT	CAITQGSGRNTEAFF
.	TRBJ1-2	TRBV18	once	TGTGCCAGCTCACCAGCGGGGGAAGGCTATGGCTACACCTTC	CASSPAGEGYGYTF
.	TRBJ1-6	TRBV5-5	.	TGTGCCAGCAGCTTGTCGTGGTTCGCTGGGACTTATAATTCACCCCTCCACTTT	CASSLSWFAGTYNSPLHF
.	TRBJ2-7	TRBV29-1	few	TGCAGCGTTCTTGGTGACCTCGGGGAGCAGTACTTC	CSVLGDLGEQYF